This TCR beta chain was sequenced for a study of OX40 agonist ivuxolimab in advanced cancers. About the study: Three patients showed partial responses: one hepatocellular carcinoma and two cutaneous melanoma cases.

Germline V CDR1 and CDR2: SGHTA, FQGNSA. This CDR3 spans 17 amino acids. Trimming pared 4 bases from V and 6 bases from J, leaving 19 bases between. TCRdb's table, derived via immunoSEQ multiplex PCR, lists solely in-frame clones and lacks some. The sample carries around 50,000 clones, roughly 89% recorded once. The chain links TRBV7-2 to TRBJ1-6, with a weak D call TRBD1 (5 bases). Here the sequenced sample was CD4+ or CD8+ T cells sorted from blood, taken in a trial of the OX40 agonist ivuxolimab. The source is an adult with an advanced solid tumor such as melanoma, head and neck, liver or kidney cancer. The DNA for the CDR3 is TGTGCCAGCAGCTATTCCCATGACAGAGCAGTTAATTCACCCCTCCACTTT. Translation: CASSYSHDRAVNSPLHF.